This entry features one TCR beta chain sequence. Methods used by the authors: Reference gene primer amplification in the assay estimated nucleated cell counts. Method: immunoSEQ multiplex PCR; TCRdb's copy keeps in-frame clones and lacks some. The V and J calls and clone size come from that table; D and trimming were worked out from the DNA. The profile shows 300,000 to 350,000 clones, roughly 88% of them singletons. The germline gives CDR1 SQVTM, CDR2 ANQGSEA. V shed 8 bases, J shed 1 base, and the junction held 4 bases outside the gene matches. There are 13 residues in the CDR3. Those who participated ranged in age from roughly 18 to 89 years and resided in 24 US areas. Participants' own reports of clinical history determined their cohort assignment. Each recovered donor of Cohort 3 presented with two negative PCRs, clearance, or symptom resolution. The sample is drawn from a study of blood T cell repertoires in COVID-19.

This TCR derives from a man aged 25-40 years who had recovered from COVID-19. The J gene is TRBJ1-1, the V gene TRBV29-1, with 10 bases that match TRBD1. The sequenced sample was PBMCs or T cells enriched from blood (not recorded which). The CDR3 DNA follows: TGCAGCACCGGGGACAGGGGGAACACTGAAGCTTTCTTT. Translation gives CSTGDRGNTEAFF. The full variable domain, its missing parts supplied by reference TRBV29-1 and TRBJ1-1, is SAVISQKPSRDICQRGTSLTIQCQVDSQVTMMFWYRQQPGQSLTLIATANQGSEATYESGFVIDKFPISRPNLTFSTLTVSNMSPEDSSIYLCSTGDRGNTEAFFGQGTRLTVV.